A single sample is the source of the 2 T cell receptor beta chains below, sequenced in a study of blood T cell repertoires in COVID-19. Sequenced by immunoSEQ multiplex PCR; TCRdb stores in-frame clones only, minus some. The repertoire includes 250,000 or so clones, about 80% of them detected once, and roughly 9.8% sits in the top ten. Sequenced material: peripheral blood. The receptors shown here come from an elderly man with acute or convalescent COVID-19.

The chain links TRBV9 to TRBJ2-1, with D maybe TRBD2 (5 bases). CDR3 length: 13 amino acids. Germline lookup yields CDR1 SGDLS and CDR2 YYNGEE. V was trimmed by 7 bases and J by 2 bases, leaving 10 bases between them. The CDR3 bases are TGTGCCAGCGGGAGCAGTACCTACAATGAGCAGTTCTTC. Translation gives CASGSSTYNEQFF.

The chain recombines TRBV27 with TRBJ1-5; D gene ambiguous. This CDR3 is built from 14 residues. CDR1 and CDR2 (germline): MNHEY, SMNVEV (reference sequence). Trimming shortened V by 4 bases and J by 1 base, and 8 bases separated the two germline ends. This CDR3 reads CASSSRVSNQPQHF. The CDR3 DNA follows: TGTGCCAGCAGTTCGCGGGTAAGCAATCAGCCCCAGCATTTT.